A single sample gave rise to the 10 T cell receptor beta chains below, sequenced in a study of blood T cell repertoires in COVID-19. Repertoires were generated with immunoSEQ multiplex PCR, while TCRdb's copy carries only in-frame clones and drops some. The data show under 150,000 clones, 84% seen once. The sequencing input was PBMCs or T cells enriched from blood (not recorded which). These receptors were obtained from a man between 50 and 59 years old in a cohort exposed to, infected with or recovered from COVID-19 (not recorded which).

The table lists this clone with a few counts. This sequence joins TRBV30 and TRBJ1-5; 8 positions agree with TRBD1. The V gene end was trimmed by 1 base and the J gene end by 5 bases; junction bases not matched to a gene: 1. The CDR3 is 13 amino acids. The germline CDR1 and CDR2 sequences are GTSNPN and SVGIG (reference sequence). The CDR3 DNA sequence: TGTGCCTGGAGTGCAGGGGGCGATCAGCCCCAGCATTTT. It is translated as CAWSAGGDQPQHF. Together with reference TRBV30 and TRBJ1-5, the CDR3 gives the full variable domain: SQTIHQWPATLVQPVGSPLSLECTVEGTSNPNLYWYRQAAGRGLQLLFYSVGIGQISSEVPQNLSASRPQDRQFILSSKKLLLSDSGFYLCAWSAGGDQPQHFGDGTRLSIL.

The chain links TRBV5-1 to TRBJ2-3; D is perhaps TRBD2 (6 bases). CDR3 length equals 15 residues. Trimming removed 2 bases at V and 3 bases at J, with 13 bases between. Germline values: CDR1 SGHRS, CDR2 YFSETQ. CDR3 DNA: TGCGCCAGCAGCTTTGACGGGAGAAAGACAGATACGCAGTATTTT. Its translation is CASSFDGRKTDTQYF.

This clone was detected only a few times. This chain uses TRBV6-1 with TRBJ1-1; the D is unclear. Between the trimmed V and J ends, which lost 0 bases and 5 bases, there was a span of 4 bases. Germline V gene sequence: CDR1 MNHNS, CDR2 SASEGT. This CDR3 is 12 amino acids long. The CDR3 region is CASSEASTEAFF. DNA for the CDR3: TGTGCCAGCAGTGAAGCGAGTACTGAAGCTTTCTTT.

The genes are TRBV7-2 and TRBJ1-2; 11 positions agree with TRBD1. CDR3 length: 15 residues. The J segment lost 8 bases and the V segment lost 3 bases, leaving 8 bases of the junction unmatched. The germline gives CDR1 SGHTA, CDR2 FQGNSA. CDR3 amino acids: CASSFFGTGGEGYTF. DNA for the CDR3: TGTGCCAGCAGCTTTTTCGGGACAGGGGGAGAGGGCTACACCTTC.

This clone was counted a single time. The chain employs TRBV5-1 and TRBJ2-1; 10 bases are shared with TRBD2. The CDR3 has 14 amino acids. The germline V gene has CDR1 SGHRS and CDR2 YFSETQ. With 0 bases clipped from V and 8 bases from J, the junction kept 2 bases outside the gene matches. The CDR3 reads CASSLGLAGDEQFF. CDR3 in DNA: TGCGCCAGCAGCTTGGGGCTAGCGGGAGATGAGCAGTTCTTC.

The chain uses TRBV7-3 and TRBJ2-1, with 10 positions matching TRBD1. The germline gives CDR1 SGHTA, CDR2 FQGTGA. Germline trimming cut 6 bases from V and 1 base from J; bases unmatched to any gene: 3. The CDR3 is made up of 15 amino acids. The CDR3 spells CASRQDRGSYNEQFF. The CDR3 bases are TGTGCCAGCAGACAGGACAGGGGGTCCTACAATGAGCAGTTCTTC.

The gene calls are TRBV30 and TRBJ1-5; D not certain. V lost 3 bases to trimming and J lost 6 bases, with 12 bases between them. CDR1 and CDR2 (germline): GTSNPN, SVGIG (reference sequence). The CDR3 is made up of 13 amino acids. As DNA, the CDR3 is TGTGCCTGGAGCCAAAATTCAGGTCAGCCCCAGCATTTT. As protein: CAWSQNSGQPQHF.

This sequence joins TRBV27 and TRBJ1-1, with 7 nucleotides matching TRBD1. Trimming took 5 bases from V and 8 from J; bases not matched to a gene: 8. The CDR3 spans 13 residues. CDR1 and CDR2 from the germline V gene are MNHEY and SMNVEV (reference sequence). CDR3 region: CASSLQRTGEAFF. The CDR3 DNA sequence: TGTGCCAGCAGTCTACAAAGGACAGGAGAAGCTTTCTTT.

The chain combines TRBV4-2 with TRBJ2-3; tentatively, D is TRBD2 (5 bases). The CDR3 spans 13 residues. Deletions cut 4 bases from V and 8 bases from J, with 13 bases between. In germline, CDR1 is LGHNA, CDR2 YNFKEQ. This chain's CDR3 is CASSRRSTPTQYF. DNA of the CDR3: TGTGCCAGCAGCCGGAGGTCAACACCTACGCAGTATTTT.

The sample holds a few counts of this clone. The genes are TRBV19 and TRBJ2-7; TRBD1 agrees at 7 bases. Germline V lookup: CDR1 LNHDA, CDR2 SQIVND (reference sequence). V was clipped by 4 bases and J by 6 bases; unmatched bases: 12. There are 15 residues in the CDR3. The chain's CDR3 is CASSTISGQLGEQYF. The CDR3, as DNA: TGTGCCAGTAGTACTATTTCGGGACAGTTGGGCGAGCAGTACTTC.